These 17 T cell receptor beta chains share one sample of origin, sequenced in a study of T cell responses to AZD1222 COVID-19 vaccine. Profiling relied on immunoSEQ multiplex PCR, and the TCRdb table lists in-frame clones only, not all of them. The sample holds about 100,000 clones, around nine tenths seen once. The input for sequencing was peripheral blood, taken on day 0 of AZD1222 vaccination. These receptor sequences come from an adult in good health.

This clone has only a few counts. The chain couples TRBV20-1 to TRBJ1-2; D remains unclear. Germline V CDR1 and CDR2: DFQATT, SNEGSKA (reference sequence). This CDR3 has 11 residues. V shed 5 bases and J shed 2 bases, with 6 bases lying between them. This CDR3 reads CSAGKNYGYTF. The CDR3 DNA reads TGCAGTGCTGGGAAAAACTATGGCTACACCTTC.

The V call is TRBV3-1 (or the pseudogene TRBV3-2), the J call TRBJ2-5, with D uncertain. Trimming pared 1 base from V and 3 bases from J, leaving 6 bases between. The CDR3 loop spans 13 amino acids. Germline V CDR1 and CDR2: LGHDT, YNNKEL (reference sequence). CDR3 DNA: TGTGCCAGCAGCCAAGTCCTGGAAGAGACCCAGTACTTC. The encoded protein is CASSQVLEETQYF.

The chain links TRBV6-5 to TRBJ2-1, with 7 bases identical to TRBD1. Germline CDR1 reads MNHEY; CDR2 reads SVGAGI. The CDR3 has 15 residues. J gave up 6 bases and V 5 bases, and 10 bases lay outside the gene matches. The CDR3 spells CASSRDRDQTNEQFF. In DNA form, the CDR3 reads TGTGCCAGCAGTCGAGACAGGGATCAAACCAATGAGCAGTTCTTC.

The rearrangement links TRBV9 to TRBJ2-7; TRBD1 agrees at 7 bases. CDR1 SGDLS and CDR2 YYNGEE come from the germline V gene. After removal of 3 bases from V and 4 bases from J, the junction contained 13 bases not matched to a gene. The CDR3 has 16 residues. In DNA, the CDR3 is TGTGCCAGCAGCGACGCCCGGGACAGTGGTTCTTACGAGCAGTACTTC. It encodes CASSDARDSGSYEQYF.

This rearrangement joins TRBV7-9 to TRBJ2-5; 8 positions agree with TRBD1. Germline V gives CDR1 SEHNR, CDR2 FQNEAQ (reference sequence). V shed 0 bases, J shed 6 bases, and the junction held 6 bases outside the gene matches. The CDR3 length is 15 residues. The DNA for the CDR3 is TGTGCCAGCAGCTTAGCGGCAGGGGGCTTGAAGACCCAGTACTTC. Translation: CASSLAAGGLKTQYF.

The chain joins TRBV5-6 to TRBJ2-2, with TRBD1 matching over 10 bases. The CDR3 length is 16 residues. The germline gives CDR1 SGHDT, CDR2 YYEEEE. The trim removed 2 bases at V and 2 bases at J, leaving 3 bases unmatched. This CDR3 reads CASSLRDRGNTGELFF. CDR3 nucleotides: TGTGCCAGCAGCTTAAGGGACAGGGGAAACACCGGGGAGCTGTTTTTT.

This chain links TRBV5-1 with TRBJ2-7; D is possibly TRBD1 (5 bases). CDR1 is SGHRS, CDR2 YFSETQ, per germline. The CDR3 runs 14 residues. The ends were cut back, 1 base at V and 2 bases at J, with 10 bases in the middle. The CDR3 sequence: CASSLSGPPYEQYF. In nucleotides, the CDR3 is TGCGCCAGCAGCTTGTCAGGGCCCCCCTACGAGCAGTACTTC. The full variable domain, with the rest looked up from reference TRBV5-1 and TRBJ2-7, is KAGVTQTPRYLIKTRGQQVTLSCSPISGHRSVSWYQQTPGQGLQFLFEYFSETQRNKGNFPGRFSGRQFSNSRSEMNVSTLELGDSALYLCASSLSGPPYEQYFGPGTRLTVT.

This clone appeared once. The CDR3 DNA reads as TGTGCCACCAGCAGCGAAAGACAGGGAGCCTACACCTTC. Translation: CATSSERQGAYTF. The chain employs TRBV15 and TRBJ1-2, with 7 bases aligning to TRBD1. The CDR3 extends over 13 amino acids. V lost 3 bases to trimming and J lost 10 bases; unmatched junction nucleotides: 8. Germline loops: CDR1 LNHNV, CDR2 YYDKDF (reference sequence).

V and J are TRBV27 and TRBJ1-1, with 8 bases matching TRBD1. Trimming cost V 6 bases and J 1 base; bases outside gene matches: 4. The V gene's germline CDR1 is MNHEY and CDR2 SMNVEV (reference sequence). The CDR3 has 14 amino acids. CDR3 protein: CASSRQGTNTEAFF. The CDR3, as DNA: TGTGCCAGCAGCAGACAGGGGACGAACACTGAAGCTTTCTTT.

V is TRBV6-5 and J is TRBJ1-2; 7 nucleotides agree with TRBD1. The ends lost 6 bases at V and 14 bases at J; junction bases unmatched: 9. CDR1 is MNHEY and CDR2 is SVGAGI in the germline V gene. This CDR3 region has 11 residues. This CDR3 is CASRGTELGTF. For the CDR3, the DNA is TGTGCCAGCAGAGGGACAGAGCTTGGTACCTTC.

The chain has TRBV19 and TRBJ2-2; D not certain. The CDR3 is 12 amino acids. The germline V gene encodes CDR1 LNHDA and CDR2 SQIVND (reference sequence). With 5 bases removed from V and 3 bases from J, the gap between germline ends came to 4 bases. CDR3 DNA: TGTGCCAGTAGTTGGGACACCGGGGAGCTGTTTTTT. Protein sequence: CASSWDTGELFF.

The gene calls are TRBV4-2 and TRBJ1-1, with D unresolved. CDR1 LGHNA and CDR2 YNFKEQ come from the germline V gene. The CDR3 sequence is 16 residues long. V was pared by 2 bases and J by 1 base, with 14 bases between. In nucleotides, the CDR3 is TGTGCCAGCAGCCAATCGTCCGGAGCTAGGAACACTGAAGCTTTCTTT. It translates to CASSQSSGARNTEAFF.

The CDR3 DNA is TGTGCCAGCAGTGAACGACAGGGGGGACTAGCCTATGGCTACACCTTC. Its protein product is CASSERQGGLAYGYTF. This sequence joins TRBV2 and TRBJ1-2; 9 nucleotides match TRBD1. The CDR3 spans 16 residues. V lost 2 bases and J lost 4; bases outside the gene matches: 8. The germline gives CDR1 SNHLY, CDR2 FYNNEI.

J is TRBJ1-5 and V is TRBV24-1; a possible D gene is TRBD1 (6 bases). V lost 4 bases and J lost 5, with 14 bases in between. Germline V gene data show CDR1 as KGHDR and CDR2 as SFDVKD. This CDR3 has 15 amino acids. The CDR3 loop reads CATSEAGVWDQPQHF. DNA of the CDR3: TGTGCCACCAGTGAGGCAGGGGTATGGGATCAGCCCCAGCATTTT.

The V and J genes are TRBV7-9 and TRBJ1-3, with D hard to call. The germline V gene encodes CDR1 SEHNR and CDR2 FQNEAQ (reference sequence). The V end lost 4 bases, the J end lost 2 bases, and 24 bases lay between the germline ends. CDR3 length: 19 residues. CDR3 DNA: TGTGCCAGCAGCTCCTATCCGACACTGGAAGATCCGACTGGAAACACCATATATTTT. Encoded protein: CASSSYPTLEDPTGNTIYF.

V is TRBV28 and J is TRBJ1-5; 12 bases fit TRBD1. With V trimmed by 6 bases and J by 2 bases, 2 bases remained unmatched. Germline-derived CDR1 and CDR2 are MDHEN and SYDVKM. CDR3 length equals 15 residues. The CDR3, as DNA: TGTGCCAGCAGGGGACAGGGGGCTGGCAATCAGCCCCAGCATTTT. This sequence encodes CASRGQGAGNQPQHF.

V gene TRBV13 combines with J gene TRBJ2-5; TRBD1 matches 7 bases. Germline V gene lookup returns CDR1 PRHDT and CDR2 FYEKMQ (reference sequence). CDR3 length: 15 residues. V shed 4 bases and J 5 bases; nucleotides not matched to a gene: 10. The CDR3 loop reads CASSSRQGSGETQYF. CDR3 coding DNA: TGTGCCAGCAGCTCGCGACAGGGCTCGGGGGAGACCCAGTACTTC.